This T cell receptor (beta chain) emerged from a study of neurological immune-mediated disorders. This clonotype was recorded a few times. Antigen unknown. Overall study results and limits: Levels of TCR clonal expansion peaked in HTLV-1-associated myelopathy and reached their lowest in multiple sclerosis, under those of healthy controls. CDR3 amino acid sequences of expanded clones were not shared across subjects, a result suggesting private repertoires in all groups.

5'RACE with 10-nucleotide random UMIs generated the cDNA. In TCRdb, the 5' RACE reads were re-called with MiXCR into one record per CDR3 protein. Among 70,000 to 95,000 distinct CDR3 sequences listed, approximately 14% were seen once. Sequenced: PBMCs. The TCR originated in a woman in her forties or fifties in good health.

CDR3 residues: CSAGGASASSYNEQFF. DNA of the CDR3: TGCAGTGCTGGGGGGGCTAGCGCGAGCTCCTACAATGAGCAGTTCTTC. The chain has TRBV20-1 and TRBJ2-1, with D maybe TRBD2 (7 bases). Trimming took off 5 bases at V and 0 bases at J, with 17 bases between the two ends. Looked up from germline, CDR1 is DFQATT and CDR2 is SNEGSKA (reference sequence). The CDR3 contains 16 residues.